The entry that follows covers one T cell receptor (beta chain) sequence. The specificity of this receptor is unknown. Qualities for individual bases were not recorded, and no much larger clone is one base off. The donors were healthy, HIV-negative adults with no recently reported acute infections or vaccinations. Only Caucasian adults living in Nashville, Tennessee, USA were represented among the donors. CD4+ T cells were enriched by magnetic negative selection; naive cells were then positively selected on CD45RA, and the negative fraction formed the memory subset. Blood was obtained by leukapheresis, after which PBMCs were separated by Ficoll-Histopaque density gradient centrifugation and cryopreserved in liquid nitrogen vapor phase. Purity and quantity of every magnetically sorted T cell population were checked by analytical flow cytometry. Genomic DNA was isolated from each sorted fraction and quantified by UV absorbance on a Nanodrop 2000c.

These data originate in a study of shared clonotypes between healthy human individuals (dated by TCRdb to the early 2020s). Regarding the study in general: A couple of women and three men aged 18 to 49 years were included in the cohort. For each donor, CD4 naive and CD4 memory were each run on three plates, CD8 naive on two plates, and CD8 memory on one plate. Blood TCR repertoires of five healthy adults were deeply sequenced to estimate repertoire size and the extent of clonotype sharing between individuals. Each donor's leukapheresis produced roughly between about 0.9 and 9.5 billion PBMCs. Libraries were prepared and TCR repertoires were sequenced by different laboratories using diverse techniques, in order to increase sequencing depth and limit assay-specific biases.

Points the paper makes about the study in general: The genetic and exposure-history diversity represented was limited by the small number of donors. Only blood was sampled, and tissue TCR repertoires likely differ from those in blood. When several donors were compared, the shared fraction of clonotypes was roughly 5% for naive CD4, roughly 3.3% for naive CD8, 2% to 2.5% for memory CD4, and 0.35% to 0.5% for memory CD8. Even with the large sequencing depth, rarefaction of the sorted-subset datasets indicated that sequencing was incomplete. Compared with non-shared clonotypes, the clonotypes found in all four sorted-subset donors had higher generation probabilities. Pairwise subsampling led to the expectation that sequencing depth would affect the degree of clonotype sharing among donors. Estimated clonotype richness was generally larger for naive than for memory subsets.

TCR CDR3 regions were amplified from genomic DNA by multiplex PCR using the deep immunoSEQ assay. For each cell subset, the extracted genomic DNA was distributed evenly across all wells of several immunoSEQ 96-well plates, and each plate served as one replicate. For sorted subsets, each replicate PCR was loaded with 200 ng genomic DNA, equivalent to 32,000 or so T cell genomes. Purified libraries were quantified with a Qubit 3.0 fluorometer, sized on a Bioanalyzer 2100, and re-quantified with the KAPA Library Quantification kit. Every immunoSEQ 96-well plate was sequenced on a separate single-read 150-cycle Illumina NextSeq 550 flow cell. Concerning the study's data processing: Because the immunoSEQ output included only junctional sequences and no quality scores, the filtering could not be the same as the filtering used for full-length reads. To assign V/J genes and CDR3, sequences were annotated using PyIR, a Python wrapper for IgBLAST v1.9, with IMGT germline references. Any read was removed if the V/J assignment was weak (E-value above 1e-6), the CDR3 was missing, or the read contained stop codons, out-of-frame junctions, or ambiguous translated residues. V3J clonotypes were defined as sequences sharing an identical inferred V gene, J gene, and CDR3 amino acid sequence. Percentage overlap between repertoires was calculated by dividing the number of shared unique clonotypes by the size of the smaller repertoire. Three approaches were used to assess repertoire richness: RTK rarefaction, the Chao1 estimator, and Recon v2.1 estimates of unobserved clonotypes. Generation probabilities for all TCRbeta clonotypes obtained by the gDNA method from a handful of donors were computed using OLGA. The source is immuneACCESS, and TCRdb retained only in-frame sequences with V and J called. Part of the clones is not carried over; for the studies checked, unresolved V genes explain less than half of this, and the remainder is unexplained. Clonal size and the V and J genes are those of that table, whereas D and trimming came from the DNA. The sample records under 650,000 clones, 90% to 96% of which are singletons. Under 0.06% of the sample is held by the ten biggest clonotypes.

The CDR3 contains 13 residues, cysteine and phenylalanine counted. Just CDR3 DNA is preserved here, 39 bases in frame from base 1. Looking up the germline V gene yields CDR1 SGHTA and CDR2 FQGNSA. Trimmed from V: 4 bases; trimmed from J: 12 bases; junction bases lacking a gene match: 9. Rearrangement joined TRBV7-2 to TRBJ2-1; 7 middle bases align to TRBD2. The specimen sequenced was naive CD4+ T cells sorted from blood. This sample's cell subset or site label indicates: CD45RA+ positively selected. This TCR came from a woman younger than 45 in good health. The base sequence is TGTGCCAGCAGCTCGACACGGACTAGGTCGCAGTTCTTC. This sequence encodes CASSSTRTRSQFF. Supplemented by the reference TRBV7-2 and TRBJ2-1 proteins around the CDR3, the complete variable domain is GAGVSQSPSNKVTEKGKDVELRCDPISGHTALYWYRQSLGQGLEFLIYFQGNSAPDKSGLPSDRFSAERTGGSVSTLTIQRTQQEDSAVYLCASSSTRTRSQFFGPGTRLTVL.